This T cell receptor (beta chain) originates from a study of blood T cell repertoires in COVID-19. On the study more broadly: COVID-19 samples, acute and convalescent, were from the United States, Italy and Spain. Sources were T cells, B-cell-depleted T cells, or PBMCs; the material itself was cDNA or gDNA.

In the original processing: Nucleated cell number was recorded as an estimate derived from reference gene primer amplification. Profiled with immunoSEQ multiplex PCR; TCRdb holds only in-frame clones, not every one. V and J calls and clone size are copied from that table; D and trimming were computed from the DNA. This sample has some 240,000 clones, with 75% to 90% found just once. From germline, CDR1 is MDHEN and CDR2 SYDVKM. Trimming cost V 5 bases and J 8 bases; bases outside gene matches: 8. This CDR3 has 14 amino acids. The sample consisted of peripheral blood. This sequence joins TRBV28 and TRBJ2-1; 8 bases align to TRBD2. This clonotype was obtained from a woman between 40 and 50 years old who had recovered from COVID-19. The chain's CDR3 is CASSIQREWDEQFF. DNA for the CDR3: TGTGCCAGCAGTATCCAGCGGGAGTGGGATGAGCAGTTCTTC.